These 5 T cell receptor beta chains share one sample of origin, sequenced in a study of T cells in Graves' hyperthyroidism and ophthalmopathy. It was RNA transcripts that yielded the amplified TCR beta CDR3 regions. The study used the HTBI primer set for a first-round RT-PCR of the TCR CDR3. TCRdb reprocessed the multiplex PCR reads via MiXCR and lists one record per CDR3 protein. The sample shows about 260,000 distinct CDR3 sequences, around 22% of them seen only once. Sequenced material: blood. Receptor source: a man under 40 with Graves' ophthalmopathy.

This clonotype was detected only a few times. The V call is TRBV12-3 or TRBV12-4, the J call TRBJ1-1; TRBD1 is a possible D gene (5 bases). Between the trimmed V and J ends, which lost 6 bases and 4 bases, there was a span of 18 bases. The CDR3 has 15 residues. CDR3 region: CASSPNRGGTTEAFF. The CDR3, as DNA: TGTGCCAGCAGCCCCAACCGGGGGGGGACCACTGAAGCTTTCTTT.

This clonotype was observed a few times. V and J are TRBV27 and TRBJ1-1, with TRBD1 matching over 10 bases. Germline V gives CDR1 MNHEY, CDR2 SMNVEV (reference sequence). V trimming: 0 bases; J trimming: 3 bases; junction bases outside the gene matches: 10. This CDR3 spans 18 amino acids. The CDR3 DNA reads as TGTGCCAGCAGTTTATCCGCGTCCCGGGACAGGGGTGACACTGAAGCTTTCTTT. Translation: CASSLSASRDRGDTEAFF.

This rearrangement joins TRBV14 to TRBJ2-5; no clear D gene. Between the trimmed V and J ends, which lost 3 bases and 8 bases, there was a span of 7 bases. The germline V gene encodes CDR1 SGHDN and CDR2 FVKESK. CDR3 length: 11 amino acids. The CDR3 sequence is CASSHSTTQYF. The CDR3 region has the DNA TGTGCCAGCAGCCACTCAACCACCCAGTACTTC.

V gene TRBV6-1 combines with J gene TRBJ1-5, with a tentative D call TRBD1 (6 bases). The germline V gene encodes CDR1 MNHNS and CDR2 SASEGT. Trimming took off 9 bases at V and 7 bases at J, with 19 bases between the two ends. This CDR3 is built from 14 residues. The CDR3 nucleotides are TGTGCCAGAACCCTGCGGGGGCTGGGCCAGCCCCAGCATTTT. Translating gives CARTLRGLGQPQHF.

This chain links TRBV11-3 with TRBJ1-1; unclear D gene. CDR3 length equals 11 residues. The germline gives CDR1 SGHNT, CDR2 YENEEA. Trimming took 0 bases from V and 10 from J, leaving 6 bases between them. This chain's CDR3 is CASSLDSRAFF. CDR3 in DNA: TGTGCCAGCAGCTTAGACTCCAGAGCTTTCTTT. The full variable domain, its missing parts supplied by reference TRBV11-3 and TRBJ1-1, is EAGVVQSPRYKIIEKKQPVAFWCNPISGHNTLYWYLQNLGQGPELLIRYENEEAVDDSQLPKDRFSAERLKGVDSTLKIQPAELGDSAVYLCASSLDSRAFFGQGTRLTVV.